The clone carrying this T cell receptor (beta chain) has at least ten counts. Its cognate antigen is unknown. The data were taken from a study of Graves' ophthalmopathy and Graves' hyperthyroidism. The overall study: In this cohort's terms, stable hyperthyroidism meant no ophthalmopathy by 18 months of follow-up. General study results and limits: Sensitivity of roughly 71% and specificity of under 85% were achieved by the model that predicted ophthalmopathy progression. Sensitivity reached approximately 88% and specificity roughly 76% for a 13-signature model separating ophthalmopathy from stable hyperthyroidism.

Amplification of TCR beta CDR3 regions used RNA transcripts. The first-round RT-PCR employed HTBI primers together with the Qiagen OneStep RT-PCR kit. A multiplex PCR was then performed as the second round. TCRdb reprocessed the multiplex PCR reads via MiXCR and lists one record per CDR3 protein. This sample has a few hundred thousand distinct CDR3 sequences, with 35% to 40% found just once. V gave up 8 bases and J gave up 7 bases, with 17 bases separating them. There are 13 residues in the CDR3. The receptor was isolated from an adult man with Graves' hyperthyroidism. Source material: peripheral blood or thyroid tissue (not recorded which). This chain links TRBV12-3 or TRBV12-4 with TRBJ1-2, with D unresolved. CDR3 nucleotide sequence: TGTGCCAGCTCCCCGGGCCTAGGGTCTGGCTACACCTTC. Its translation: CASSPGLGSGYTF.